Below are 15 T cell receptor beta chains sequenced from a single sample in a study of response to subunit inactivated influenza vaccine. TCRdb reprocessed the RT-PCR reads via MiXCR and lists one record per CDR3 protein. In the table there are about 610,000 distinct CDR3 sequences, roughly 15% of which are singletons. The sequencing used PBMCs from blood, collected 12 days after vaccination. Source of these receptors: a man aged 50 to 60 who received an inactivated influenza vaccine.

This chain connects TRBV12-3 or TRBV12-4 to TRBJ2-2, with 9 bases that match TRBD2. The CDR3 has 18 residues. J gave up 4 bases and V 4 bases, and 13 bases lay outside the gene matches. As DNA, the CDR3 is TGTGCCAGCAGTTATGGGGGGTTAGCGGGAGCTCGCACCGGGGAGCTGTTTTTT. It encodes CASSYGGLAGARTGELFF.

This clonotype has only a few counts. The chain uses TRBV28 and TRBJ1-4; D is uncertain. This CDR3 contains 12 residues. Germline CDR1 reads MDHEN; CDR2 reads SYDVKM. V gave up 1 base and J gave up 8 bases, with 5 bases separating them. The CDR3 nucleotides are TGTGCCAGCAGTTTATTGAGGGAAAAACTGTTTTTT. Its translation: CASSLLREKLFF.

This clonotype was observed many times. V gene TRBV27 combines with J gene TRBJ2-1, with 7 bases lining up with TRBD2. The CDR3 is 16 residues long. The V segment lost 8 bases and the J segment 4 bases; nucleotides outside the gene matches: 14. From germline, CDR1 is MNHEY and CDR2 SMNVEV (reference sequence). CDR3 residues: CASVSLAGVTYNEQFF. The CDR3 DNA sequence: TGTGCCAGCGTCAGTTTGGCGGGGGTCACGTACAATGAGCAGTTCTTC.

This clonotype was picked up many times. The V and J genes are TRBV11-1 and TRBJ1-1, with 9 bases lining up with TRBD1. Losses at the gene ends were 4 bases for V and 7 bases for J; bases not matched to a gene: 10. This CDR3 contains 15 residues. Germline values: CDR1 SGHAT, CDR2 FQDESV (reference sequence). Here the CDR3 reads CASSSSRDRANEAFF. CDR3 nucleotide sequence: TGTGCCAGCAGCTCCTCCCGGGACAGGGCGAATGAAGCTTTCTTT.

This clonotype was detected a few times. V usage is TRBV6-5 and J usage is TRBJ2-5; TRBD1 is a possible D gene (6 bases). This CDR3 comprises 14 residues. CDR1 is MNHEY and CDR2 is SVGAGI in the germline V gene. Deletions cut 4 bases from V and 4 bases from J, with 13 bases between. The CDR3 here is CASSSLQGGETQYF. In DNA, the CDR3 is TGTGCCAGCAGTTCGCTCCAAGGGGGAGAGACCCAGTACTTC.

A few counts support this clonotype. V and J are TRBV5-1 and TRBJ2-7, with D perhaps assigned TRBD1 or TRBD2 (5 bases each). This CDR3 has 13 residues. Germline loops: CDR1 SGHRS, CDR2 YFSETQ. Trimming took off 4 bases at V and 5 bases at J, with 13 bases between the two ends. CDR3 coding DNA: TGCGCCAGCAGCCTGGGGACGGTCAACGAGCAGTACTTC. It is translated as CASSLGTVNEQYF.

V gene TRBV3-1 combines with J gene TRBJ1-2; D uncertain. The CDR3 has 13 residues. The germline V and J ends were trimmed by 1 base and 2 bases, with 5 bases remaining between them. Germline CDR1 reads LGHDT; CDR2 reads YNNKEL (reference sequence). CDR3 bases: TGTGCCAGCAGCCAAGTCCTCAACTATGGCTACACCTTC. It codes for CASSQVLNYGYTF.

This chain links TRBV10-3 with TRBJ2-1; D ambiguous. Germline V lookup: CDR1 ENHRY, CDR2 SYGVKD. With 3 bases removed from V and 5 bases from J, the gap between germline ends came to 23 bases. The CDR3 is made up of 18 amino acids. CDR3 DNA: TGTGCCATCAGTGAAGGTCTAACTACTCAAAGTGCAAACAATGAGCAGTTCTTC. Protein: CAISEGLTTQSANNEQFF.

The chain has TRBV3-1 and TRBJ1-6, with D perhaps TRBD1 (5 bases). Trimming left V 2 bases short and J 2 bases short, with 10 bases between. CDR1 and CDR2 (germline): LGHDT, YNNKEL (reference sequence). The CDR3 has 16 residues. The CDR3 sequence is CASSQRDSTYNSPLHF. The CDR3 region has the DNA TGTGCCAGCAGCCAAAGAGACAGCACCTATAATTCACCCCTCCACTTT.

This clonotype was seen more than once but under ten times. The gene calls are TRBV4-1 and TRBJ1-6, with a weak D call TRBD1 (6 bases). The CDR3 has 16 amino acids. The germline V gene encodes CDR1 MGHRA and CDR2 YSYEKL. V was trimmed by 1 base and J by 3 bases, leaving 10 bases between them. The CDR3 DNA reads TGCGCCAGCAGCCAAGTTGGACAGCACTATAATTCACCCCTCCACTTT. As protein: CASSQVGQHYNSPLHF.

The table lists this clonotype with many counts. The chain is built from TRBV12-3 or TRBV12-4 and TRBJ2-5; tentatively, D is TRBD1 (6 bases). V dropped 6 bases and J dropped 4 bases, with 12 bases sitting between them. The CDR3 length is 13 residues. CDR3 DNA sequence: TGTGCCAGCAGGTCCACAGGGTCAGAGACCCAGTACTTC. This gives the protein CASRSTGSETQYF.

The rearrangement uses TRBV28 and TRBJ2-2; no firm D call. The CDR3 is 12 amino acids. Trimming took off 4 bases at V and 5 bases at J, with 5 bases between the two ends. CDR1 is MDHEN, CDR2 SYDVKM, per germline. For the CDR3, the DNA is TGTGCCAGCAGTTACCAAACCGGGGAGCTGTTTTTT. It codes for CASSYQTGELFF.

In this sample, this clonotype turned up a few times. One end of the junction fails to match germline, which may point to a read error. J is TRBJ2-3 and V is TRBV7-3, with D unresolved. Germline CDR1 is SGHTA and CDR2 is FQGTGA. The CDR3 sequence is 15 residues long. Here the CDR3 DNA reads TGTGCCAGCAGCCTAACTTTCCATCGCACAGATACGCAGTATTTT. Translation: CASSLTFHRTDTQYF.

V and J are TRBV29-1 and TRBJ2-7; perhaps D is TRBD1 or TRBD2 (5 bases each). Trimming took off 6 bases at V and 6 bases at J, with 15 bases between the two ends. The CDR3 spans 12 residues. From germline, CDR1 is SQVTM and CDR2 ANQGSEA. Here the CDR3 reads CSVERGGREQYF. The CDR3 nucleotides are TGCAGCGTCGAACGTGGGGGACGCGAGCAGTACTTC.

This clonotype was seen only a few times. The chain recombines TRBV3-1 with TRBJ2-5; 7 nucleotides align to TRBD2. This CDR3 has 13 residues. V lost 4 bases to trimming and J lost 4 bases; unmatched junction nucleotides: 3. Looked up from germline, CDR1 is LGHDT and CDR2 is YNNKEL (reference sequence). In nucleotides, the CDR3 is TGTGCCAGCAGCCCAGGGACTACAGAGACCCAGTACTTC. Translation gives CASSPGTTETQYF.